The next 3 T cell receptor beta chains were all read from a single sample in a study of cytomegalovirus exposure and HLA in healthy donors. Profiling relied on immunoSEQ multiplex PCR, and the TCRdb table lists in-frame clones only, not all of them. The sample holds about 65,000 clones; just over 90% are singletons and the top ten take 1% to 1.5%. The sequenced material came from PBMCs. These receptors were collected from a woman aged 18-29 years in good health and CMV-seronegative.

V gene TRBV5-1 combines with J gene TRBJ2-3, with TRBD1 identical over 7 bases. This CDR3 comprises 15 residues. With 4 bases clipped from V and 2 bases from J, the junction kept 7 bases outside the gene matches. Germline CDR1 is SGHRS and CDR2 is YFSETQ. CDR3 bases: TGCGCCAGCAGCCCGGGGACAGACCCCACAGATACGCAGTATTTT. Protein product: CASSPGTDPTDTQYF.

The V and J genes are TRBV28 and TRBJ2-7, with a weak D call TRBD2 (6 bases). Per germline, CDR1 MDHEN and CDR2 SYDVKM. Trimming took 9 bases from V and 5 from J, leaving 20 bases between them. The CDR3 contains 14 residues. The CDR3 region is CASYPEGLDHEQYF. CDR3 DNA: TGTGCCAGTTACCCGGAGGGTCTGGACCACGAGCAGTACTTC.

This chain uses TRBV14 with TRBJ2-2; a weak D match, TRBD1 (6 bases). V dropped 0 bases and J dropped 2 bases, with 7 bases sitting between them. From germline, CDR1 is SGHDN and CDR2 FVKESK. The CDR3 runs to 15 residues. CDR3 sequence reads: CASSQDRGNTGELFF. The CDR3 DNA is TGTGCCAGCAGCCAAGACAGGGGAAACACCGGGGAGCTGTTTTTT.